What follows are 17 T cell receptor beta chains derived from one specimen sequenced in a study of shared clonotypes between healthy human individuals. Clones were read by immunoSEQ multiplex PCR, and TCRdb kept only the in-frame ones, dropping some. The data contain around 1.6 million clones, nearly 99% of them singletons. Sequenced sample: naive CD4+ T cells sorted from blood. Subset meaning: CD45RA+ positively selected. All receptors derive from a man aged 30 to 45 in good health.

This clone was observed a single time. V usage is TRBV6-6 and J usage is TRBJ2-1, with D possibly TRBD2 on 6 matching bases. The CDR3 runs 14 residues. CDR1 is MNHNY and CDR2 is SVGAGI in the germline V gene (reference sequence). Trimming left V 7 bases short and J 7 bases short, with 17 bases between. In DNA form, the CDR3 reads TGTGCCAGCACCCCCCCCGGGAGTAAGAATGAGCAGTTCTTC. Translated: CASTPPGSKNEQFF.

J is TRBJ2-3 and V is TRBV5-4, with D perhaps given as TRBD1 or TRBD2 (6 bases each). V was cut by 0 bases and J by 5 bases, with 13 bases left in between. CDR3 length equals 15 residues. In germline, CDR1 is SGHNT, CDR2 YYREEE (reference sequence). The CDR3 loop is CASSLAGRGGDTQYF. In nucleotides, the CDR3 is TGTGCCAGCAGCTTGGCTGGCAGGGGAGGAGATACGCAGTATTTT. The full variable domain, in which reference TRBV5-4 and TRBJ2-3 provide the parts outside the CDR3, is ETGVTQSPTHLIKTRGQQVTLRCSSQSGHNTVSWYQQALGQGPQFIFQYYREEENGRGNFPPRFSGLQFPNYSSELNVNALELDDSALYLCASSLAGRGGDTQYFGPGTRLTVL.

The chain carries TRBV25-1 and TRBJ1-5; D unresolved. Trimming shortened V by 5 bases and J by 6 bases, and 20 bases separated the two germline ends. CDR3 size: 16 residues. Germline V gene sequence: CDR1 MGHDK, CDR2 SYGVNS. CDR3 DNA sequence: TGTGCCAGCAGTTCCCTTTCGGCGACGGAGAGTCAGCCCCAGCATTTT. It is translated as CASSSLSATESQPQHF.

V usage is TRBV29-1 and J usage is TRBJ1-1, with a weak D call TRBD1 (6 bases). Germline V gene lookup returns CDR1 SQVTM and CDR2 ANQGSEA. V was clipped by 4 bases and J by 4 bases, with 13 bases between them. This CDR3 has 13 residues. The CDR3 protein is CSVGEGVGTEAFF. The CDR3 DNA reads TGCAGCGTTGGTGAGGGGGTAGGCACTGAAGCTTTCTTT.

In DNA form, the CDR3 reads TGTGCCACCAGCAGAGCCCCAGGGAGATTCTACGAGCAGTACTTC. It codes for CATSRAPGRFYEQYF. The chain carries TRBV15 and TRBJ2-7; either TRBD1 or TRBD2 may fit D (5 bases each). The ends were cut back, 1 base at V and 3 bases at J, with 13 bases in the middle. CDR1 is LNHNV and CDR2 is YYDKDF in the germline V gene (reference sequence). There are 15 residues in the CDR3.

The genes are TRBV28 and TRBJ2-7, with 9 bases identical to TRBD2. This CDR3 has 16 amino acids. The J segment lost 3 bases and the V segment lost 8 bases, leaving 14 bases of the junction unmatched. Germline loops: CDR1 MDHEN, CDR2 SYDVKM. Here the CDR3 DNA reads TGTGCCAGCGGCAGCGCGGGAGGGCCGTGGGGCTACGAGCAGTACTTC. It codes for CASGSAGGPWGYEQYF. The variable domain in full, with the rest retrieved from reference TRBV28 and TRBJ2-7, is DVKVTQSSRYLVKRTGEKVFLECVQDMDHENMFWYRQDPGLGLRLIYFSYDVKMKEKGDIPEGYSVSREKKERFSLILESASTNQTSMYLCASGSAGGPWGYEQYFGPGTRLTVT.

This rearrangement joins TRBV10-3 to TRBJ2-2, with 9 bases matching TRBD1. This CDR3 comprises 15 residues. J gave up 8 bases and V 6 bases, and 10 bases lay outside the gene matches. The V gene's germline CDR1 is ENHRY and CDR2 SYGVKD. The CDR3 sequence is CAISPGTGPLGELFF. As DNA, the CDR3 is TGTGCCATCAGCCCCGGGACAGGGCCTTTGGGGGAGCTGTTTTTT.

The chain couples TRBV6-4 to TRBJ2-2; D remains unclear. With 6 bases removed from V and 1 base from J, the gap between germline ends came to 9 bases. Germline V CDR1 and CDR2: MRHNA, SNTAGT. The CDR3 loop spans 14 amino acids. The CDR3 nucleotides are TGTGCCAGCAGGAAGTTTGAGAACACCGGGGAGCTGTTTTTT. Protein: CASRKFENTGELFF.

With regard to this clone: The same CDR3 also results from other DNA sequences found in this sample. The rearrangement joins TRBV19 to TRBJ1-5; D may be TRBD1 (5 bases). The germline V gene has CDR1 LNHDA and CDR2 SQIVND (reference sequence). Trimming shortened V by 3 bases and J by 1 base, and 7 bases separated the two germline ends. The CDR3 covers 14 residues. The chain's CDR3 is CASSIRDSNQPQHF. CDR3 DNA: TGTGCCAGTAGTATCCGGGACAGCAATCAGCCCCAGCATTTT.

V usage is TRBV28 and J usage is TRBJ2-5; the D gene is possibly TRBD1 (7 bases). This CDR3 is built from 13 residues. The V end was cut by 8 bases, the J end by 5 bases, with 15 bases between. Per the germline V gene, CDR1 is MDHEN and CDR2 is SYDVKM. The CDR3 coding sequence is TGTGCCAGCGGCGGGACAGCAGTGGAGACCCAGTACTTC. Its protein is CASGGTAVETQYF. The full variable domain, in which reference TRBV28 and TRBJ2-5 provide the parts outside the CDR3, is DVKVTQSSRYLVKRTGEKVFLECVQDMDHENMFWYRQDPGLGLRLIYFSYDVKMKEKGDIPEGYSVSREKKERFSLILESASTNQTSMYLCASGGTAVETQYFGPGTRLLVL.

Note on this clone: Other DNA sequences in the same sample also yield this CDR3. The chain recombines TRBV9 with TRBJ2-1; 12 bases fit TRBD2. V gave up 0 bases and J gave up 7 bases; unmatched junction bases: 5. In germline, CDR1 is SGDLS, CDR2 YYNGEE. There are 16 residues in the CDR3. DNA of the CDR3: TGTGCCAGCAGCGTAGGACTAGCGGGAGTGGAGAATGAGCAGTTCTTC. Translation gives CASSVGLAGVENEQFF.

The rearrangement uses TRBV9 and TRBJ1-2, with D perhaps TRBD1 (6 bases). The CDR3 totals 13 residues. Germline-derived CDR1 and CDR2 are SGDLS and YYNGEE. The V gene lost 0 bases and the J gene lost 5 bases, with 8 bases spanning the gap. The CDR3 DNA sequence: TGTGCCAGCAGCGTAGGGACAGAGTATGGCTACACCTTC. It specifies CASSVGTEYGYTF.

This chain joins TRBV11-3 and TRBJ2-3; D gene ambiguous. The CDR3 totals 12 residues. Trimming cost V 6 bases and J 2 bases, with 6 bases left between them. Germline V gives CDR1 SGHNT, CDR2 YENEEA. CDR3 DNA sequence: TGTGCCAGCAGTTCATACACAGATACGCAGTATTTT. The encoded protein is CASSSYTDTQYF. Complete variable domain (other parts from reference TRBV11-3 and TRBJ2-3): EAGVVQSPRYKIIEKKQPVAFWCNPISGHNTLYWYLQNLGQGPELLIRYENEEAVDDSQLPKDRFSAERLKGVDSTLKIQPAELGDSAVYLCASSSYTDTQYFGPGTRLTVL.

A single count supports this clone. The same CDR3 is also encoded by other DNA sequences in this sample. The rearrangement links TRBV27 to TRBJ2-2, with 7 bases that match TRBD1. The CDR3 length is 15 residues. With 2 bases clipped from V and 1 base from J, the junction kept 1 base outside the gene matches. In germline, CDR1 is MNHEY, CDR2 SMNVEV (reference sequence). This chain's CDR3 is CASSLRTGNTGELFF. The DNA of the CDR3 is TGTGCCAGCAGTTTAAGGACAGGGAACACCGGGGAGCTGTTTTTT.

V gene TRBV5-1 combines with J gene TRBJ1-2; TRBD1 matches at 9 bases. This CDR3 comprises 17 residues. Trimming removed 2 bases from V and 8 bases from J; junction bases left unmatched: 16. Germline CDR1 and CDR2: SGHRS and YFSETQ. CDR3 in amino acids: CASSFALGTGMDTGYTF. The CDR3, as DNA: TGCGCCAGCAGCTTCGCTCTCGGGACAGGGATGGATACCGGCTACACCTTC.

This chain joins TRBV6-1 and TRBJ2-7, with D hard to call. The CDR3 length is 12 residues. The V gene's germline CDR1 is MNHNS and CDR2 SASEGT. Trimming cost V 7 bases and J 3 bases, with 10 bases left between them. This chain's CDR3 is CASTLDGYEQYF. In DNA form, the CDR3 reads TGTGCCAGCACTTTGGACGGCTACGAGCAGTACTTC.

This clone was observed once. The rearrangement joins TRBV18 to TRBJ1-1; no clear D. V was shortened by 2 bases and J by 7 bases, with 8 bases between the two germline ends. Germline V gives CDR1 KGHSH, CDR2 LQKENI. The CDR3 has 12 residues. For the CDR3, the DNA is TGTGCCAGCTCACCAAGCACAAATGAAGCTTTCTTT. It specifies CASSPSTNEAFF. Based on the CDR3 plus reference TRBV18 and TRBJ1-1, the full variable domain is NAGVMQNPRHLVRRRGQEARLRCSPMKGHSHVYWYRQLPEEGLKFMVYLQKENIIDESGMPKERFSAEFPKEGPSILRIQQVVRGDSAAYFCASSPSTNEAFFGQGTRLTVV.